The T cell receptor beta chain described here comes from a study of T cell responses to AZD1222 COVID-19 vaccine. General observations from the study: Clonal diversity was possibly underestimated, and the donors were mostly white British, with more females.

Worth noting for this clone: Its antigen is undetermined.

CDR1 MNHEY and CDR2 SVGAGI come from the germline V gene. J gave up 6 bases and V 6 bases, and 2 bases lay outside the gene matches. The CDR3 extends over 13 amino acids. Profiling relied on immunoSEQ multiplex PCR, and the TCRdb table lists in-frame clones only, not all of them. In the table there are some 200,000 clones, 90% to 95% of which are singletons. This chain connects TRBV6-5 to TRBJ2-1, with 10 bases lining up with TRBD1. The starting material was peripheral blood, obtained on day 0 of AZD1222 vaccination. This clonotype was obtained from an adult in good health. CDR3 region: CASSGQGGNEQFF. In DNA, the CDR3 is TGTGCCAGCAGCGGACAGGGGGGCAATGAGCAGTTCTTC.